Below are 32 T cell receptor beta chains sequenced from a single sample in a study of T cells after yellow fever vaccination. Using its own MiXCR run on the 5' RACE reads, TCRdb lists one record per CDR3 protein. The sample holds 250,000 to 400,000 distinct CDR3 sequences, approximately 4% seen once. Specimen: PBMCs, collected 15 days after the yellow fever booster vaccination. The receptors here all came from a man aged 18 to 29 who received the YFV17D yellow fever vaccine.

This sequence joins TRBV19 and TRBJ1-2; maybe TRBD1 (6 bases). This CDR3 has 15 amino acids. With 5 bases removed from V and 5 bases from J, the gap between germline ends came to 18 bases. The germline CDR1 and CDR2 sequences are LNHDA and SQIVND (reference sequence). The CDR3 sequence: CASSLQDSWWYGYTF. CDR3 nucleotide sequence: TGTGCCAGTAGTCTCCAGGACAGTTGGTGGTATGGCTACACCTTC.

As for this clonotype: An end of the junction does not agree with germline; a read error may underlie this. This sequence joins TRBV2 and TRBJ2-2; 11 bases fit TRBD1. Germline V gene lookup returns CDR1 SNHLY and CDR2 FYNNEI. The CDR3 contains 15 residues. The CDR3 protein is CASTPGTGGTGELIF. The CDR3 bases are TGTGCCAGCACTCCAGGGACAGGGGGAACCGGGGAGCTGATTTTT.

This clonotype was observed many times. The gene calls are TRBV21-1 and TRBJ2-7; TRBD1 was called by the table and not checked on the DNA. TRBV21-1 is termed a pseudogene. The CDR3 sequence is 16 residues long. CDR3 region: CASSKVAGTGVFEQYV. In DNA, the CDR3 is TGTGCCAGCAGCAAAGTAGCTGGGACAGGGGTATTCGAGCAGTACGTC.

This clonotype occurred many times. The chain carries TRBV10-3 and TRBJ1-1; 10 bases fit TRBD1. This CDR3 is built from 13 residues. Unmatched junction bases numbered 6, after V lost 9 bases and J lost 5 bases. Germline V gene lookup returns CDR1 ENHRY and CDR2 SYGVKD. The CDR3 is CAMGQGSRTEAFF. Here the CDR3 DNA reads TGTGCCATGGGACAGGGGAGTCGTACTGAAGCTTTCTTT.

The sample holds many counts of this clonotype. The V call is TRBV6-4, the J call TRBJ2-3; D possibly corresponds to TRBD2 (7 bases). Germline V gene data show CDR1 as MRHNA and CDR2 as SNTAGT. V was clipped by 2 bases and J by 7 bases, with 10 bases between them. This CDR3 is 13 amino acids long. The CDR3 region has the DNA TGTGCCAGCAGTGACGGGGGGGCTTATACGCAGTATTTT. Protein sequence: CASSDGGAYTQYF.

In its sample, this clonotype was seen many times. The V call is TRBV5-5, the J call TRBJ1-6; no firm D call. V lost 4 bases, J lost 11 bases, and 13 bases lay in between. Germline V gene lookup returns CDR1 SGHKS and CDR2 YYEKEE (reference sequence). This CDR3 spans 13 amino acids. In DNA, the CDR3 is TGTGCCAGCAGCCCGGAGGTAGGGCCACCCCTCCACTTT. It yields the protein CASSPEVGPPLHF.

This clonotype was recorded many times. V usage is TRBV10-2 and J usage is TRBJ2-1; 7 bases match TRBD1. V gave up 4 bases and J gave up 6 bases; unmatched junction bases: 3. Germline V gene lookup returns CDR1 WSHSY and CDR2 SAAADI. The CDR3 extends over 13 amino acids. CDR3 sequence: CASSVQGTNEQFF. CDR3 DNA sequence: TGCGCCAGCAGTGTACAGGGGACCAATGAGCAGTTCTTC.

This clonotype has ten or more counts. V is TRBV6-5 and J is TRBJ1-1; D unclear. The CDR3 extends over 14 amino acids. Germline V lookup: CDR1 MNHEY, CDR2 SVGAGI. The V end was cut by 2 bases, the J end by 1 base, with 8 bases between. The CDR3 nucleotides read TGTGCCAGCAGTTACGACGGCGGGAACACTGAAGCTTTCTTT. Residues: CASSYDGGNTEAFF.

This clonotype has ten or more counts. The chain links TRBV5-1 to TRBJ1-1, with 7 positions matching TRBD1. There are 14 residues in the CDR3. Germline V gene sequence: CDR1 SGHRS, CDR2 YFSETQ. Unmatched junction bases numbered 6, after V lost 4 bases and J lost 3 bases. CDR3 residues: CASSANRGDTEAFF. The CDR3 nucleotides are TGCGCCAGCAGCGCGAACAGGGGCGACACTGAAGCTTTCTTT.

Many counts were recorded for this clonotype. The chain recombines TRBV7-2 with TRBJ1-6, with D perhaps TRBD1 (5 bases). The CDR3 consists of 15 residues. Trimming removed 1 base from V and 10 bases from J, with 14 bases in between. Germline loops: CDR1 SGHTA, CDR2 FQGNSA. The CDR3 protein is CASSLEAGIISPLHF. The CDR3 nucleotides are TGTGCCAGCAGCTTAGAGGCAGGGATAATATCACCCCTCCACTTT.

In this sample, this clonotype turned up a few times. J is TRBJ1-4 and V is TRBV20-1; TRBD1 aligns across 8 bases. Germline V gene sequence: CDR1 DFQATT, CDR2 SNEGSKA (reference sequence). The CDR3 runs to 12 residues. Trimming removed 8 bases from V and 8 bases from J; junction bases left unmatched: 7. The CDR3 here is CSWGTGGEKLFF. The CDR3 DNA reads as TGCAGTTGGGGGACAGGTGGAGAAAAACTGTTTTTT.

Concerning this clonotype: This may come from a read error, since a much larger clone is one base off. The gene calls are TRBV6-6 and TRBJ2-1, with unresolved D. The CDR3 loop spans 14 amino acids. CDR1 is MNHNY, CDR2 SVGAGI, per germline (reference sequence). CDR3 residues: CASSPSRSSNEQFF. CDR3 nucleotide sequence: TGTGCCAGCAGTCCGTCCCGGTCCTCCAATGAGCAGTTCTTC.

This clonotype has only a few counts. The rearrangement joins TRBV12-3 or TRBV12-4 to TRBJ1-2, with 7 bases lining up with TRBD1. V gave up 7 bases and J gave up 3 bases; unmatched junction bases: 8. There are 14 residues in the CDR3. CDR3 bases: TGTGCCAGCAAACAGGGGAGTTACTACTATGGCTACACCTTC. It translates to CASKQGSYYYGYTF.

This chain joins TRBV11-3 and TRBJ2-1; 12 bases line up with TRBD2. The V and J ends lost 1 base and 4 bases, in that order; junction bases with no gene match: 8. CDR1 and CDR2 from the germline V gene are SGHNT and YENEEA. This CDR3 contains 18 residues. CDR3 loop: CASSLGSSGGAGYNEQFF. CDR3 coding DNA: TGTGCCAGCAGCTTAGGTTCTAGCGGGGGGGCCGGGTACAATGAGCAGTTCTTC.

The table lists this clonotype with a few counts. The chain is built from TRBV30 and TRBJ1-2, with 7 bases lining up with TRBD1. This CDR3 contains 13 residues. V lost 0 bases, J lost 8 bases, and 6 bases stayed unmatched. The V gene's germline CDR1 is GTSNPN and CDR2 SVGIG (reference sequence). CDR3 DNA sequence: TGTGCCTGGAGTGTGAAGGGGGCGCGGGGCTACACCTTC. Translation: CAWSVKGARGYTF.

The sample holds a few counts of this clonotype. The rearrangement joins TRBV5-1 to TRBJ2-6; TRBD1 matches at 7 bases. Trimming removed 3 bases from V and 0 bases from J; junction bases left unmatched: 6. The CDR3 contains 17 residues. Looked up from germline, CDR1 is SGHRS and CDR2 is YFSETQ. As DNA, the CDR3 is TGCGCCAGCAGCTCGGGACAGATCTACTCTGGGGCCAACGTCCTGACTTTC. It codes for CASSSGQIYSGANVLTF.

The chain joins TRBV29-1 to TRBJ2-2; tentatively, D is TRBD1 (6 bases). Germline V CDR1 and CDR2: SQVTM, ANQGSEA. This CDR3 has 11 amino acids. V gave up 8 bases and J gave up 3 bases, with 7 bases separating them. DNA for the CDR3: TGCAGCTACAGGGACACCGGGGAGCTGTTTTTT. Translating it yields CSYRDTGELFF.

This clonotype was recorded at least ten times. J is TRBJ2-1 and V is TRBV5-6, with D possibly TRBD1 on 6 matching bases. Looked up from germline, CDR1 is SGHDT and CDR2 is YYEEEE. The CDR3 runs 11 residues. The germline V and J ends were trimmed by 4 bases and 14 bases, with 13 bases remaining between them. The CDR3, as DNA: TGTGCCAGCAGCCTACAGGGAATGGAGTTCTTC. Protein: CASSLQGMEFF.

This clonotype was observed a few times. The V and J genes are TRBV28 and TRBJ1-5, with 8 bases that match TRBD1. CDR1 is MDHEN, CDR2 SYDVKM, per germline. The CDR3 extends over 15 amino acids. V lost 7 bases to trimming and J lost 2 bases; unmatched junction nucleotides: 7. The DNA of the CDR3 is TGTGCCAGCACCTCCCAGGGGGCCGGCAATCAGCCCCAGCATTTT. It encodes CASTSQGAGNQPQHF.

This clonotype was seen ten or more times. This chain connects TRBV7-6 to TRBJ2-1; either TRBD1 or TRBD2 may supply D (6 bases each). CDR1 SGHVS and CDR2 FNYEAQ come from the germline V gene. V lost 8 bases to trimming and J lost 5 bases, with 16 bases between them. The length of the CDR3 is 14 residues. The CDR3, as DNA: TGTGCCAGCGGGCTAGGTCGGGGGCACAATGAGCAGTTCTTC. Protein sequence: CASGLGRGHNEQFF.

At least ten counts were recorded for this clonotype. This chain connects TRBV28 to TRBJ1-6, with TRBD1 matching over 7 bases. Germline CDR1 reads MDHEN; CDR2 reads SYDVKM. The CDR3 runs to 14 residues. V shed 6 bases, J shed 10 bases, and the junction held 9 bases outside the gene matches. The CDR3 sequence: CASSPGQARSPLHF. The CDR3 DNA reads TGTGCCAGCAGCCCTGGACAGGCTCGATCACCCCTCCACTTT.

This clonotype appeared a few times. The V and J genes are TRBV5-1 and TRBJ1-1; D is ambiguous. Trimming shortened V by 1 base and J by 1 base, and 11 bases separated the two germline ends. Germline V CDR1 and CDR2: SGHRS, YFSETQ. This CDR3 comprises 15 residues. The CDR3 nucleotides read TGCGCCAGCAGCTTGCGGCCCCTTGGGAACACTGAAGCTTTCTTT. It encodes CASSLRPLGNTEAFF.

This clonotype was recorded a few times. The chain combines TRBV20-1 with TRBJ2-1; 8 bases agree with TRBD2. The germline V gene encodes CDR1 DFQATT and CDR2 SNEGSKA (reference sequence). This CDR3 is built from 14 residues. The ends lost 3 bases at V and 8 bases at J; junction bases unmatched: 9. CDR3 coding DNA: TGCAGTGCTAGGGGCGGGACTAGTGTAGATGAGCAGTTCTTC. It specifies CSARGGTSVDEQFF.

The chain combines TRBV27 with TRBJ1-6, with D perhaps matching TRBD1 (6 bases). The CDR3 extends over 13 amino acids. Germline values: CDR1 MNHEY, CDR2 SMNVEV (reference sequence). V was shortened by 7 bases and J by 4 bases, with 8 bases between the two germline ends. The CDR3, as DNA: TGTGCCAGCACTGGACAGTATAATTCACCCCTCCACTTT. It specifies CASTGQYNSPLHF.

Of note for this clonotype: The junction departs from germline at one end; a sequencing error may be responsible. CDR3 in amino acids: CASSLVGSPWVF. CDR3 nucleotides: TGTGCCAGCAGCTTAGTCGGGTCCCCCTGGGTTTTT. The chain employs TRBV7-2 and TRBJ2-2; D is unclear. The CDR3 spans 12 residues. Looked up from germline, CDR1 is SGHTA and CDR2 is FQGNSA. Supplemented by reference TRBV7-2 and TRBJ2-2, the full variable domain reads GAGVSQSPSNKVTEKGKDVELRCDPISGHTALYWYRQSLGQGLEFLIYFQGNSAPDKSGLPSDRFSAERTGGSVSTLTIQRTQQEDSAVYLCASSLVGSPWVFGEGSRLTVL.

There are many counts of this clonotype. The chain combines TRBV12-3 or TRBV12-4 with TRBJ1-2, with D uncertain. The CDR3 has 13 amino acids. V was shortened by 3 bases and J by 13 bases, with 18 bases between the two germline ends. The chain's CDR3 is CASSFGESVAVTF. In DNA form, the CDR3 reads TGTGCCAGCAGTTTCGGCGAGTCGGTGGCGGTCACCTTC.

This clonotype has a count of ten or more. The chain carries TRBV6-1 and TRBJ2-5, with D perhaps TRBD1 or TRBD2 (6 bases each). Trimming pared 6 bases from V and 2 bases from J, leaving 10 bases between. CDR3 length: 13 amino acids. Germline V gene lookup returns CDR1 MNHNS and CDR2 SASEGT. The CDR3 region is CASRRGRQETQYF. The DNA of the CDR3 is TGTGCCAGCAGACGGGGGCGGCAAGAGACCCAGTACTTC.

This chain joins TRBV5-1 and TRBJ2-5, with D possibly TRBD1 on 5 matching bases. This CDR3 comprises 12 residues. V was clipped by 4 bases and J by 5 bases, with 9 bases between them. Germline-derived CDR1 and CDR2 are SGHRS and YFSETQ. For the CDR3, the DNA is TGCGCCAGCAGCCGAAAGGGGGAGACCCAGTACTTC. The encoded protein is CASSRKGETQYF.

The chain is built from TRBV10-3 and TRBJ1-1, with 9 bases lining up with TRBD1. The CDR3 length is 15 residues. With V trimmed by 6 bases and J by 7 bases, 12 bases remained unmatched. Looked up from germline, CDR1 is ENHRY and CDR2 is SYGVKD. CDR3 amino acids: CAIRGQGEGTDEAFF. CDR3 nucleotide sequence: TGTGCCATCAGGGGACAGGGTGAGGGTACGGATGAAGCTTTCTTT.

This clonotype was detected many times. The chain is built from TRBV6-5 and TRBJ2-7; TRBD2 aligns across 13 bases. Losses at the gene ends were 8 bases for V and 5 bases for J; bases not matched to a gene: 6. Germline CDR1 reads MNHEY; CDR2 reads SVGAGI. The CDR3 runs to 14 residues. The CDR3 loop reads CASRPGLAGNEQYF. The CDR3 bases are TGTGCCAGCCGACCGGGACTAGCGGGGAACGAGCAGTACTTC.

This clonotype has only a few counts. The chain uses TRBV20-1 and TRBJ1-1; no firm D call. CDR1 DFQATT and CDR2 SNEGSKA come from the germline V gene (reference sequence). The CDR3 has 13 amino acids. V was cut by 6 bases and J by 0 bases, with 11 bases left in between. The CDR3 DNA reads as TGCAGTGCCGGAAGAGAGATGAACACTGAAGCTTTCTTT. It yields the protein CSAGREMNTEAFF.

This clonotype came up a few times. The V and J genes are TRBV29-1 and TRBJ2-5, with 9 positions matching TRBD1. This CDR3 has 13 amino acids. Trimming cost V 3 bases and J 3 bases; bases outside gene matches: 2. Germline lookup yields CDR1 SQVTM and CDR2 ANQGSEA. In nucleotides, the CDR3 is TGCAGCGTTGATGGGGACAGGGAAGAGACCCAGTACTTC. Its translation: CSVDGDREETQYF.